A selection of T cell receptor beta chains follows, all from one sample in a study of long-term antiretroviral therapy in people with HIV. The protocol was immunoSEQ multiplex PCR, while the TCRdb copy is restricted to in-frame clones and leaves out a portion. Found here are 20,000 or so clones, 87% of them singletons; the top ten hold 4.1%. This specimen consisted of unsorted PBMCs, obtained 2.1 years after starting antiretroviral therapy. Every receptor here comes from a man between 18 and 29 years old with HIV. CDR3s include the opening cysteine and the closing phenylalanine or tryptophan. Each record gives: J gene, V gene, D gene, clone size, CDR3 DNA, CDR3 protein. D genes are given only for firm matches. Part of the rows lack a size; the others show once, few, many or a class for expanded clones.

j_gene: TRBJ2-7; v_gene: TRBV7-8; d_gene: TRBD1; abundance: -; CDR3nt: TGTGCCAGCAGCCCTATACCGGGACAGGGGGACTACGAGCAGTACTTC; CDR3aa: CASSPIPGQGDYEQYF
j_gene: TRBJ2-1; v_gene: TRBV19; d_gene: TRBD2; abundance: -; CDR3nt: TGTGCCAGTAGTTGGGGGAGCGGGGGACGGAATGAGCAGTTCTTC; CDR3aa: CASSWGSGGRNEQFF
j_gene: TRBJ1-6; v_gene: TRBV11-2; d_gene: -; abundance: -; CDR3nt: TGTGCCAGCAGCTCTGCAGGACAGTATAATTCACCCCTCCACTTT; CDR3aa: CASSSAGQYNSPLHF
j_gene: TRBJ1-1; v_gene: TRBV12-5; d_gene: -; abundance: -; CDR3nt: TGTGCTAGTGGTTTGGGCCTTGGGCCGAACACTGAAGCTTTCTTT; CDR3aa: CASGLGLGPNTEAFF
j_gene: TRBJ2-1; v_gene: TRBV7-2; d_gene: -; abundance: -; CDR3nt: TGTGCCAGCAGCTTAGTGGGGGACAATGAGCAGTTCTTC; CDR3aa: CASSLVGDNEQFF
j_gene: TRBJ2-7; v_gene: TRBV19; d_gene: -; abundance: -; CDR3nt: TGTGCCAGTAGGGGGCAGGGCTCCTACGAGCAGTACTTC; CDR3aa: CASRGQGSYEQYF
j_gene: TRBJ1-2; v_gene: TRBV7-9; d_gene: -; abundance: -; CDR3nt: TGTGCCAGCAGCTTCTCGACTCTCTATGGCTACACCTTC; CDR3aa: CASSFSTLYGYTF
j_gene: TRBJ1-1; v_gene: TRBV5-6; d_gene: -; abundance: -; CDR3nt: TGTGCCAGCAGTCCCGTCACCCGAGGGGGGTACACTGAAGCTTTCTTT; CDR3aa: CASSPVTRGGYTEAFF
j_gene: TRBJ1-4; v_gene: TRBV27; d_gene: -; abundance: -; CDR3nt: TGTGCCAGCAGTTTAGGGGGGGAAAAACTGTTTTTT; CDR3aa: CASSLGGEKLFF
j_gene: TRBJ2-2; v_gene: TRBV5-1; d_gene: TRBD2; abundance: -; CDR3nt: TGCGCCAGCAGCTGGGCTAGCGGAAACACGAACACCGGGGAGCTGTTTTTT; CDR3aa: CASSWASGNTNTGELFF
j_gene: TRBJ1-3; v_gene: TRBV7-9; d_gene: -; abundance: -; CDR3nt: TGTGCCAGCAGCCGAACCTTCCCGGGGAGAACCGGAAACACCATATATTTT; CDR3aa: CASSRTFPGRTGNTIYF
j_gene: TRBJ1-3; v_gene: TRBV15; d_gene: -; abundance: -; CDR3nt: TGTGCCACCAGCAGAGAAGGGGGGTCCTTCTCTGGAAACACCATATATTTT; CDR3aa: CATSREGGSFSGNTIYF
j_gene: TRBJ2-1; v_gene: TRBV2; d_gene: TRBD1; abundance: -; CDR3nt: TGTGCCAGCAGCGGAGTAACAGGGGAAACCTACAATGAGCAGTTCTTC; CDR3aa: CASSGVTGETYNEQFF
j_gene: TRBJ2-3; v_gene: TRBV27; d_gene: TRBD1; abundance: -; CDR3nt: TGTGCCAGCAGTGCGGACAGGGGGGACACAGATACGCAGTATTTT; CDR3aa: CASSADRGDTDTQYF
j_gene: TRBJ2-5; v_gene: TRBV19; d_gene: -; abundance: -; CDR3nt: TGTGCCAGTAGTATAGTAAGGCAGGGGGGAGAGACCCAGTACTTC; CDR3aa: CASSIVRQGGETQYF
j_gene: TRBJ2-7; v_gene: TRBV28; d_gene: -; abundance: -; CDR3nt: TGTGCCAGCAGTTTTTTGGGGGCCTCCTACGAGCAGTACTTC; CDR3aa: CASSFLGASYEQYF
j_gene: TRBJ1-5; v_gene: TRBV2; d_gene: -; abundance: -; CDR3nt: TGTGCCAGCAAGGAGACAAGGGGGGTACCGTCTCAGCCCCAGCATTTT; CDR3aa: CASKETRGVPSQPQHF
j_gene: TRBJ2-7; v_gene: TRBV5-8; d_gene: -; abundance: -; CDR3nt: TGTGCCAGCAGCTTGGAGGGGGAGCGGCTCTACGAGCAGTACTTC; CDR3aa: CASSLEGERLYEQYF
j_gene: TRBJ2-5; v_gene: TRBV7-9; d_gene: -; abundance: -; CDR3nt: TGTGCCAGCACCTTTGAAGGGGGTGAGACCCAGTACTTC; CDR3aa: CASTFEGGETQYF
j_gene: TRBJ1-4; v_gene: TRBV9; d_gene: TRBD1; abundance: -; CDR3nt: TGTGCCAGCAGCGACGAGAGACAGGGAGGTTATGAAAAACTGTTTTTT; CDR3aa: CASSDERQGGYEKLFF
j_gene: TRBJ2-7; v_gene: TRBV11-1; d_gene: TRBD2; abundance: -; CDR3nt: TGTGCCAGCAGCCGCGCCTTGAGCGGGGGGTCCTACGAGCAGTACTTC; CDR3aa: CASSRALSGGSYEQYF
j_gene: TRBJ2-2; v_gene: TRBV6-5; d_gene: -; abundance: -; CDR3nt: TGTGCCAGCTGCTCGCGGCCCGCGAACACCGGGGAGCTGTTTTTT; CDR3aa: CASCSRPANTGELFF
j_gene: TRBJ1-1; v_gene: TRBV6-6; d_gene: -; abundance: once; CDR3nt: TGTGCCAGCAGTCCCCCCGACAGGGAAGCTTTCTTT; CDR3aa: CASSPPDREAFF
j_gene: TRBJ2-7; v_gene: TRBV30; d_gene: -; abundance: -; CDR3nt: TGTGCCTGGGGGTCCCTTGAATCTTACGAGCAGTACTTC; CDR3aa: CAWGSLESYEQYF
j_gene: TRBJ2-7; v_gene: TRBV6-5; d_gene: -; abundance: few; CDR3nt: TGTGCCAGCCAAGGGGAAGGGGAACCCGGCTACGAGCAGTACTTC; CDR3aa: CASQGEGEPGYEQYF
j_gene: TRBJ1-2; v_gene: TRBV6-5; d_gene: -; abundance: -; CDR3nt: TGTGCCAGCAGTCGCCGGGACACAGCCTATGGCTACACCTTC; CDR3aa: CASSRRDTAYGYTF
j_gene: TRBJ2-3; v_gene: TRBV9; d_gene: TRBD2; abundance: -; CDR3nt: TGTGCCAGCAGCGCCGCGGGGGATTCCCCTAGCACAGATACGCAGTATTTT; CDR3aa: CASSAAGDSPSTDTQYF
j_gene: TRBJ1-2; v_gene: TRBV11-2; d_gene: TRBD1; abundance: -; CDR3nt: TGTGCCAGCAGCCCAGCGGACAGGCCTTACACCTTC; CDR3aa: CASSPADRPYTF
j_gene: TRBJ2-5; v_gene: TRBV6-5; d_gene: -; abundance: -; CDR3nt: TGTGCCAGCAGGCCCGGGGGCGAGAAGAGACCCCAGTACTTC; CDR3aa: CASRPGGEKRPQYF
j_gene: TRBJ2-7; v_gene: TRBV5-4; d_gene: -; abundance: -; CDR3nt: TGTGCCAGCAGCCCCTCCCCCTCCTACGAGCAGTACTTC; CDR3aa: CASSPSPSYEQYF
j_gene: TRBJ1-1; v_gene: TRBV18; d_gene: -; abundance: -; CDR3nt: TGTGCCAGCTCCTTCGGGGGGGAGAACACTGAAGCTTTCTTT; CDR3aa: CASSFGGENTEAFF
j_gene: TRBJ1-5; v_gene: TRBV19; d_gene: -; abundance: few; CDR3nt: TGTGCCAGTAGACTAGGTGGCGAAGGCCAGGGTCAGCCCCAGCATTTT; CDR3aa: CASRLGGEGQGQPQHF
j_gene: TRBJ2-7; v_gene: TRBV6-5; d_gene: -; abundance: -; CDR3nt: TGTGCCAGCGGACGGGACACCACCTACGAGCAGTACTTC; CDR3aa: CASGRDTTYEQYF
j_gene: TRBJ2-7; v_gene: TRBV5-1; d_gene: -; abundance: -; CDR3nt: TGCGCCAGCACCTTGCCGGGACACTCCGACGAGCAGTACTTC; CDR3aa: CASTLPGHSDEQYF
j_gene: TRBJ2-7; v_gene: TRBV7-2; d_gene: -; abundance: -; CDR3nt: TGTGCCAGCAGCTTAAATGGGGTATTCGAGCAGTACTTC; CDR3aa: CASSLNGVFEQYF
j_gene: TRBJ2-7; v_gene: TRBV29-1; d_gene: -; abundance: few; CDR3nt: TGCAGCGTTGAAGAAGGTCCTGAGCAGTACTTC; CDR3aa: CSVEEGPEQYF
j_gene: TRBJ2-2; v_gene: TRBV19; d_gene: -; abundance: -; CDR3nt: TGTGCCAGTAGTTCGAACACCGGGGAGCTGTTTTTT; CDR3aa: CASSSNTGELFF
j_gene: TRBJ2-7; v_gene: TRBV19; d_gene: -; abundance: -; CDR3nt: TGTGCCAGTAGTGGAGGGGTAGCCTACGAGCAGTACTTC; CDR3aa: CASSGGVAYEQYF
j_gene: TRBJ2-7; v_gene: TRBV6-1; d_gene: TRBD1; abundance: -; CDR3nt: TGTGCCAGCAGTGACGGACAGGCGAGCTCCTACGAGCAGTACTTC; CDR3aa: CASSDGQASSYEQYF
j_gene: TRBJ1-1; v_gene: TRBV29-1; d_gene: -; abundance: once; CDR3nt: TGCAGCGTTGTAGAGAACACTGAAGCTTTCTTT; CDR3aa: CSVVENTEAFF
j_gene: TRBJ1-3; v_gene: TRBV9; d_gene: -; abundance: -; CDR3nt: TGTGCCAGCAGCTTCAGTGACAGGGGAAACACCATATATTTT; CDR3aa: CASSFSDRGNTIYF
j_gene: TRBJ1-2; v_gene: TRBV4-3; d_gene: -; abundance: once; CDR3nt: TGCGCCAGCAGCCAAGATCGACTGGTGGGGGGCTATGGCTACACCTTC; CDR3aa: CASSQDRLVGGYGYTF
j_gene: TRBJ2-7; v_gene: TRBV4-1; d_gene: -; abundance: few; CDR3nt: TGCGCCAGCAGCCAAGTTACAGGGAACGAGCAGTACTTC; CDR3aa: CASSQVTGNEQYF
j_gene: TRBJ1-4; v_gene: TRBV9; d_gene: -; abundance: -; CDR3nt: TGTGCCAGCAGCGGGGGGCGGACGGGTGAAAAACTGTTTTTT; CDR3aa: CASSGGRTGEKLFF
j_gene: TRBJ1-1; v_gene: TRBV9; d_gene: -; abundance: -; CDR3nt: TGTGCCAGCAGCCCCCGCGGGAACACTGAAGCTTTCTTT; CDR3aa: CASSPRGNTEAFF
j_gene: TRBJ2-3; v_gene: TRBV7-9; d_gene: -; abundance: -; CDR3nt: TGTGCCAGCAGCCTAGAGCGAGATACGCAGTATTTT; CDR3aa: CASSLERDTQYF
j_gene: TRBJ2-3; v_gene: TRBV5-1; d_gene: TRBD1; abundance: -; CDR3nt: TGCGCCAGCAAAAGACAGGGCGCTAGCACAGATACGCAGTATTTT; CDR3aa: CASKRQGASTDTQYF
j_gene: TRBJ2-7; v_gene: TRBV6-6; d_gene: TRBD1; abundance: -; CDR3nt: TGTGCCAGCAGTTACCGGACAGGGGACGACGAGCAGTACTTC; CDR3aa: CASSYRTGDDEQYF
j_gene: TRBJ1-1; v_gene: TRBV2; d_gene: -; abundance: -; CDR3nt: TGTGCCAGCATGCCCCGGGATGTCCCTGAAGCTTTCTTT; CDR3aa: CASMPRDVPEAFF
j_gene: TRBJ1-5; v_gene: TRBV5-1; d_gene: -; abundance: few; CDR3nt: TGCGCCAGCAGCTTGGGAGGTCGGAGGCCCCAGCATTTT; CDR3aa: CASSLGGRRPQHF
j_gene: TRBJ1-2; v_gene: TRBV13; d_gene: -; abundance: -; CDR3nt: TGTGCCAGCAGCTTAGGGGAGCGTTCATCACGGGGCTACACCTTC; CDR3aa: CASSLGERSSRGYTF
j_gene: TRBJ2-7; v_gene: TRBV25-1; d_gene: TRBD1; abundance: -; CDR3nt: TGTGCCAGCAGTTCCTCCCCGATCAGGGGGCCCTACGAGCAGTACTTC; CDR3aa: CASSSSPIRGPYEQYF
j_gene: TRBJ1-1; v_gene: TRBV7-9; d_gene: -; abundance: -; CDR3nt: TGTGCCAGCAGCCCGGACACTCTAACTGCTGAAGCTTTCTTT; CDR3aa: CASSPDTLTAEAFF